The 8 T cell receptor beta chains presented below share a single source sample, sequenced in a study of T cells in women clearing cervical HPV infection. Generated by immunoSEQ multiplex PCR, the TCRdb table keeps only in-frame clones and is missing some. Across 25,000 to 35,000 clones, the top ten clones capture 7.5% to 10% of the sample. Sequencing was carried out using blood buffy coat. These receptors were taken from a woman aged 18-70 years with a cervical HPV16 infection that either progressed to CIN3+ or cleared (not recorded which).

The sequenced CDR3 bases are TGTGCCAGTAGTGATAGAGGGGCTAATGAAAAA. Encoded protein: CASSDRGANEK. The entire CDR3 protein reads CASSDRGANEKLFF. The chain recombines TRBV19 with TRBJ1-4; possible D gene TRBD1, 5 bases. The sequenced fragment ends 3 residues before the CDR3 boundary, so the rest is inferred from the germline J gene. Germline-derived CDR1 and CDR2 are LNHDA and SQIVND (reference sequence). The CDR3 extends over 14 amino acids. V lost 5 bases and J lost 3, with 10 bases in between.

Details on this clone: The read terminates 3 residues before the CDR3 end, so the remaining end is supplied by the germline J gene. V usage is TRBV30 and J usage is TRBJ1-5; D possibly corresponds to TRBD1 (5 bases). Germline CDR1 reads GTSNPN; CDR2 reads SVGIG (reference sequence). Between the trimmed V and J ends, which lost 0 bases and 7 bases, there was a span of 13 bases. CDR3 length: 14 amino acids. CDR3 sequence: CAWSVLTVGQPQHF. CDR3 DNA (partial): TGTGCCTGGAGTGTTTTGACAGTAGGACAGCCC.

With regard to this clone: The CDR3 end is not reached by the read, which stops 3 residues before it; the germline J gene fills it in. The chain joins TRBV9 to TRBJ1-2; D is ambiguous. Germline V gives CDR1 SGDLS, CDR2 YYNGEE. Trimming removed 0 bases from V and 0 bases from J, with 9 bases in between. CDR3 length: 15 residues. The covered CDR3 bases are TGTGCCAGCAGCGTAGCGTCAGGAACTAACTATGGC. This encodes CASSVASGTNYG. The CDR3 in full is CASSVASGTNYGYTF.

For this clone: The CDR3 extends 3 residues past the end of the read, so its final part is completed from the germline J gene. The rearrangement joins TRBV5-4 to TRBJ1-5; 7 nucleotides align to TRBD1. Germline V lookup: CDR1 SGHNT, CDR2 YYREEE (reference sequence). V lost 4 bases and J lost 4; bases outside the gene matches: 8. The CDR3 is 15 amino acids. The CDR3 region is CASSDDRALNQPQHF. Partial CDR3 DNA: TGTGCCAGCAGCGATGACAGGGCGCTGAATCAGCCC. Using reference TRBV5-4 and TRBJ1-5 for the parts outside the CDR3, the full variable domain is ETGVTQSPTHLIKTRGQQVTLRCSSQSGHNTVSWYQQALGQGPQFIFQYYREEENGRGNFPPRFSGLQFPNYSSELNVNALELDDSALYLCASSDDRALNQPQHFGDGTRLSIL.

The sequenced part of the CDR3 DNA is TGCAGTGCTAGGTTCCTAGCGGGGGATTCCTACGAG. As protein: CSARFLAGDSYE. The whole CDR3 region reads CSARFLAGDSYEQYF. The chain employs TRBV20-1 and TRBJ2-7; 10 bases are shared with TRBD2. The read is 3 residues too short to cover the CDR3 end, so that end is filled in from the germline J gene. Germline assignment: CDR1 DFQATT and CDR2 SNEGSKA (reference sequence). The ends lost 3 bases at V and 1 base at J; junction bases unmatched: 6. The CDR3 consists of 15 residues.

As for this clone: From the germline J gene comes the end of the CDR3, since the read stops 3 residues before it. V and J are TRBV10-3 and TRBJ2-7; D tentatively fits TRBD1 or TRBD2 (6 bases each). Germline V gene sequence: CDR1 ENHRY, CDR2 SYGVKD. V dropped 4 bases and J dropped 6 bases, with 16 bases sitting between them. The CDR3 covers 14 residues. The CDR3 is CAISGTDHGSEQYF. Partial CDR3 DNA: TGTGCCATCAGTGGGACAGACCACGGGAGCGAG.

Concerning this clone itself: The sequenced fragment ends 3 residues before the CDR3 boundary, so the rest is inferred from the germline J gene. The same CDR3 arises from other DNA sequences in this sample as well. The chain joins TRBV20-1 to TRBJ1-2; 7 bases are shared with TRBD1. Germline V lookup: CDR1 DFQATT, CDR2 SNEGSKA (reference sequence). The CDR3 sequence is 13 residues long. V lost 0 bases to trimming and J lost 6 bases; unmatched junction nucleotides: 4. The CDR3 region is CSARDSQGDGYTF. The sequenced part of the CDR3 DNA is TGCAGTGCTAGAGACTCTCAGGGGGATGGC.

A note on this clone: Coverage ceases 3 residues before the CDR3 finishes, and the germline J gene fills in the end. V gene TRBV30 combines with J gene TRBJ2-4; the D gene is possibly TRBD1 (5 bases). This CDR3 contains 16 residues. CDR1 is GTSNPN, CDR2 SVGIG, per germline (reference sequence). CDR3 protein: CAWSPSGQQGVYGQYF. Partial CDR3 DNA: TGTGCCTGGAGTCCTTCCGGTCAACAAGGGGTCTATGGT.